This T cell receptor beta chain was identified during a study of blood T cell repertoires in COVID-19. Study summary: Each recovered donor of Cohort 3 presented with two negative PCRs, clearance, or symptom resolution. PBMCs, B-cell-depleted T cells, or T cells were the source of the cDNA or gDNA that made up the material.

This clone was picked up a small number of times. TCRdb keeps only in-frame clones here, not all; method: immunoSEQ multiplex PCR. The table shows about 280,000 clones, with 70% to 90% occurring only once. Trimming took off 6 bases at V and 1 base at J, with 10 bases between the two ends. CDR3 length equals 14 residues. Germline CDR1 SGDLS, CDR2 YYNGEE. This sequence originates from a woman aged 55-70 years in a cohort exposed to, infected with or recovered from COVID-19 (not recorded which). This rearrangement joins TRBV9 to TRBJ1-4, with D perhaps TRBD1 (5 bases). Input material: PBMCs or T cells enriched from blood (not recorded which). The chain's CDR3 is CASTAGGTNEKLFF. The CDR3 coding sequence is TGTGCCAGCACGGCGGGGGGAACTAATGAAAAACTGTTTTTT.